These 28 T cell receptor beta chains share one sample of origin, sequenced in a study of CD8+ T cells in alopecia areata. Extraction of RNA preceded its reverse transcription into cDNA, which served as the sequencing template. Profiled with immunoSEQ multiplex PCR; TCRdb holds only in-frame clones, not every one. The sample lists some 99,000 clones, about 45% occurring once. Sequenced input: CD4+ T cells sorted from blood. Receptors originate from a human donor with alopecia areata.

This clone was recorded a few times. The rearrangement uses TRBV18 and TRBJ2-3; TRBD1 agrees at 7 bases. The germline V gene has CDR1 KGHSH and CDR2 LQKENI. This CDR3 is built from 13 residues. Trimming cost V 2 bases and J 7 bases; bases outside gene matches: 3. The CDR3 nucleotides read TGTGCCAGCTCACCAATACAGGGGAATACGCAGTATTTT. As protein: CASSPIQGNTQYF. Full variable domain (rest looked up from reference TRBV18 and TRBJ2-3): NAGVMQNPRHLVRRRGQEARLRCSPMKGHSHVYWYRQLPEEGLKFMVYLQKENIIDESGMPKERFSAEFPKEGPSILRIQQVVRGDSAAYFCASSPIQGNTQYFGPGTRLTVL.

A note on this clone: The sample holds other DNA sequences that translate to the same CDR3. The chain employs TRBV29-1 and TRBJ1-2; TRBD1 matches at 7 bases. Germline loops: CDR1 SQVTM, CDR2 ANQGSEA. CDR3 length: 12 amino acids. Trimming removed 4 bases from V and 7 bases from J; junction bases left unmatched: 6. Written as DNA, the CDR3 is TGCAGCGTTGTTCGAGGGGGCGGTGGCTACACCTTC. It codes for CSVVRGGGGYTF.

The V gene is TRBV7-9, the J gene TRBJ2-5; D not certain. V was shortened by 3 bases and J by 3 bases, with 8 bases between the two germline ends. The CDR3 length is 13 residues. CDR1 and CDR2 (germline): SEHNR, FQNEAQ (reference sequence). The CDR3 DNA sequence: TGTGCCAGCAGCTTTTTCCGGGAAGAGACCCAGTACTTC. The encoded protein is CASSFFREETQYF.

The chain uses TRBV30 and TRBJ1-1; unclear D gene. Per the germline V gene, CDR1 is GTSNPN and CDR2 is SVGIG (reference sequence). CDR3 length equals 13 residues. Trimming pared 2 bases from V and 1 base from J, leaving 8 bases between. In DNA form, the CDR3 reads TGTGCCTGGAGTACGACGGAGAACACTGAAGCTTTCTTT. It is translated as CAWSTTENTEAFF.

The chain links TRBV27 to TRBJ2-2; D might be TRBD2 (5 bases). Trimming took 6 bases from V and 2 from J, leaving 10 bases between them. CDR3 length: 14 amino acids. Per germline, CDR1 MNHEY and CDR2 SMNVEV (reference sequence). In nucleotides, the CDR3 is TGTGCCAGCAGATTTGCTAGCAACACCGGGGAGCTGTTTTTT. Its protein is CASRFASNTGELFF.

This chain's CDR3 is CASSRDTLREQYF. CDR3 in DNA: TGTGCCAGCAGCCGGGACACCCTTAGAGAGCAGTACTTC. The rearrangement uses TRBV2 and TRBJ2-7; weak D call: TRBD1 (6 bases). Germline V gene lookup returns CDR1 SNHLY and CDR2 FYNNEI. The V and J ends lost 6 bases and 7 bases respectively, with 16 bases between them. The CDR3 is made up of 13 amino acids.

The rearrangement links TRBV27 to TRBJ1-1; D gene ambiguous. The ends were cut back, 2 bases at V and 4 bases at J, with 11 bases in the middle. The CDR3 runs to 14 residues. Per germline, CDR1 MNHEY and CDR2 SMNVEV (reference sequence). Written as DNA, the CDR3 is TGTGCCAGCAGTTTACCGGGGTCGCGCACTGAAGCTTTCTTT. Protein sequence: CASSLPGSRTEAFF.

The table lists this clone with a few counts. This sequence joins TRBV28 and TRBJ1-6; D possibly corresponds to TRBD1 (5 bases). Germline-derived CDR1 and CDR2 are MDHEN and SYDVKM. This CDR3 region has 15 residues. V was trimmed by 5 bases and J by 7 bases, leaving 15 bases between them. For the CDR3, the DNA is TGTGCCAGCAGTAACCGGCAGGGTGGCAATTCACCCCTCCACTTT. Encoded protein: CASSNRQGGNSPLHF.

This clone was recorded a few times. This chain links TRBV2 with TRBJ2-5; no reliable D call. The CDR3 loop spans 13 amino acids. V was trimmed by 3 bases and J by 2 bases, leaving 7 bases between them. CDR1 and CDR2 from the germline V gene are SNHLY and FYNNEI. In DNA form, the CDR3 reads TGTGCCAGCAGTGAGGGGATGCAAGAGACCCAGTACTTC. It specifies CASSEGMQETQYF.

The chain employs TRBV10-3 and TRBJ2-5; TRBD2 aligns across 7 bases. This CDR3 comprises 15 residues. The germline CDR1 and CDR2 sequences are ENHRY and SYGVKD. Losses at the gene ends were 0 bases for V and 4 bases for J; bases not matched to a gene: 5. The CDR3 bases are TGTGCCATCAGTGAGTCGCCCTCGGGGGGAGAGACCCAGTACTTC. Translation gives CAISESPSGGETQYF.

This clone was observed a few times. The CDR3 DNA sequence: TGTGCCTGGAGTGTTGGGGGGTCAAGTCGAGAGACCCAGTACTTC. As protein: CAWSVGGSSRETQYF. This sequence joins TRBV30 and TRBJ2-5; weak D call: TRBD2 (6 bases). Germline CDR1 and CDR2: GTSNPN and SVGIG (reference sequence). The V end was cut by 0 bases, the J end by 4 bases, with 15 bases between. CDR3 length: 15 residues.

This chain links TRBV2 with TRBJ2-2; the D gene is possibly TRBD1 (6 bases). Trimming cost V 7 bases and J 3 bases, with 12 bases left between them. This CDR3 has 14 residues. From germline, CDR1 is SNHLY and CDR2 FYNNEI. The CDR3 loop is CASTRTEDTGELFF. The DNA for the CDR3 is TGTGCCAGCACCCGGACAGAAGACACCGGGGAGCTGTTTTTT.

This CDR3 reads CAWSRTGKTGYTF. The CDR3, as DNA: TGTGCCTGGAGTAGAACAGGGAAGACTGGCTACACCTTC. V is TRBV30 and J is TRBJ1-2; TRBD1 is a possible D gene (6 bases). The V and J ends lost 2 bases and 7 bases respectively, with 14 bases between them. The CDR3 runs 13 residues. Germline assignment: CDR1 GTSNPN and CDR2 SVGIG (reference sequence).

The J gene is TRBJ2-5, the V gene TRBV28, with D maybe TRBD1 (5 bases). The CDR3 consists of 15 residues. Germline V gives CDR1 MDHEN, CDR2 SYDVKM. Trimming pared 8 bases from V and 0 bases from J, leaving 16 bases between. CDR3 bases: TGTGCCAGCGGTGGGGCGGTCGCGTACCAAGAGACCCAGTACTTC. The encoded protein is CASGGAVAYQETQYF.

This clone was seen more than once but under ten times. V usage is TRBV7-9 and J usage is TRBJ1-1; a possible D gene is TRBD1 (6 bases). Trimming took 4 bases from V and 11 from J, leaving 20 bases between them. This CDR3 has 14 amino acids. Germline lookup yields CDR1 SEHNR and CDR2 FQNEAQ (reference sequence). This chain's CDR3 is CASSSIQPTGRAFF. DNA for the CDR3: TGTGCCAGCAGCTCCATACAACCTACAGGGAGGGCTTTCTTT.

This clone has just a few counts. J is TRBJ2-1 and V is TRBV9; no firm D call. The V gene lost 0 bases and the J gene lost 10 bases, with 8 bases spanning the gap. The CDR3 is made up of 12 amino acids. Germline V lookup: CDR1 SGDLS, CDR2 YYNGEE. In nucleotides, the CDR3 is TGTGCCAGCAGCGTAGGAAGGGAAGAGCAGTTCTTC. This sequence encodes CASSVGREEQFF. Full variable domain (rest looked up from reference TRBV9 and TRBJ2-1): DSGVTQTPKHLITATGQRVTLRCSPRSGDLSVYWYQQSLDQGLQFLIQYYNGEERAKGNILERFSAQQFPDLHSELNLSSLELGDSALYFCASSVGREEQFFGPGTRLTVL.

The chain links TRBV11-2 to TRBJ1-1; the match to TRBD1 covers 7 bases. This CDR3 is 14 amino acids long. Germline CDR1 reads SGHAT; CDR2 reads FQNNGV. V lost 4 bases and J lost 2; bases outside the gene matches: 4. CDR3 region: CASSWGQINTEAFF. CDR3 DNA: TGTGCCAGCAGCTGGGGACAGATAAACACTGAAGCTTTCTTT.

The rearrangement uses TRBV5-1 and TRBJ2-5; D is perhaps TRBD2 (7 bases). The ends were cut back, 0 bases at V and 5 bases at J, with 14 bases in the middle. This CDR3 is 15 amino acids long. The germline CDR1 and CDR2 sequences are SGHRS and YFSETQ. The CDR3 loop reads CASSLARGGSETQYF. The CDR3 DNA is TGCGCCAGCAGCTTGGCCAGGGGAGGGAGCGAGACCCAGTACTTC.

This chain connects TRBV9 to TRBJ2-6, with D hard to call. Per germline, CDR1 SGDLS and CDR2 YYNGEE. V was cut by 4 bases and J by 2 bases, with 7 bases left in between. The CDR3 covers 14 residues. In DNA form, the CDR3 reads TGTGCCAGCAGCCCAACCCCTGGGGCCAACGTCCTGACTTTC. Residues: CASSPTPGANVLTF.

The J gene is TRBJ1-1, the V gene TRBV25-1; D remains ambiguous. The CDR3 sequence is 15 residues long. Germline-derived CDR1 and CDR2 are MGHDK and SYGVNS. Trimming cost V 2 bases and J 0 bases, with 10 bases left between them. CDR3 DNA sequence: TGTGCCAGCAGTGAAAGGCACAAACTGAACACTGAAGCTTTCTTT. It is translated as CASSERHKLNTEAFF.

The V call is TRBV29-1, the J call TRBJ2-1; 11 nucleotides line up with TRBD2. V lost 6 bases to trimming and J lost 6 bases; unmatched junction nucleotides: 22. The CDR3 is 19 amino acids. In germline, CDR1 is SQVTM, CDR2 ANQGSEA. The CDR3 nucleotides read TGCAGCGTCGCCGGGTTGGGAACTAGCGGGAGAATACCTGGCAATGAGCAGTTCTTC. Translation gives CSVAGLGTSGRIPGNEQFF.

The sample holds a few counts of this clone. The chain has TRBV29-1 and TRBJ2-5; D tentatively reads TRBD1 or TRBD2 (5 bases each). Germline V gives CDR1 SQVTM, CDR2 ANQGSEA. The CDR3 contains 13 residues. V gave up 6 bases and J gave up 7 bases, with 18 bases separating them. The CDR3 region is CSVEPAQRGTQYF. DNA for the CDR3: TGCAGCGTCGAACCCGCACAGAGGGGGACCCAGTACTTC.

The rearrangement links TRBV9 to TRBJ2-7, with D perhaps TRBD2 (6 bases). Germline V gives CDR1 SGDLS, CDR2 YYNGEE. V shed 3 bases and J shed 6 bases, with 13 bases lying between them. The CDR3 runs 13 residues. CDR3 DNA: TGTGCCAGCAGCGGCAGACTAGTTCCCGAGCAGTACTTC. Amino acids: CASSGRLVPEQYF.

The rearrangement uses TRBV30 and TRBJ2-3; D possibly corresponds to TRBD1 (6 bases). Germline CDR1 GTSNPN, CDR2 SVGIG (reference sequence). This CDR3 is 17 amino acids long. V gave up 2 bases and J gave up 4 bases, with 22 bases separating them. The CDR3 nucleotides are TGTGCCTGGAGTCCCTTGGGGGCCGGTTCGGGCCCAGATACGCAGTATTTT. Translated: CAWSPLGAGSGPDTQYF.

Points on this clone: Other DNA sequences in the sample encode the same CDR3. The chain uses TRBV29-1 and TRBJ1-1; 7 bases line up with TRBD1. Per germline, CDR1 SQVTM and CDR2 ANQGSEA. The CDR3 has 11 residues. V trimming: 7 bases; J trimming: 5 bases; junction bases outside the gene matches: 4. The CDR3 loop is CSATGVTEAFF. The CDR3, as DNA: TGCAGCGCCACAGGGGTAACTGAAGCTTTCTTT.

The chain recombines TRBV30 with TRBJ1-6; 7 bases map to TRBD1. Germline V lookup: CDR1 GTSNPN, CDR2 SVGIG (reference sequence). CDR3 length: 13 amino acids. The V and J ends lost 2 bases and 9 bases, in that order; junction bases with no gene match: 4. CDR3 in DNA: TGTGCCTGGAGTCAACAGGGGAGTTCACCCCTCCACTTT. Translated: CAWSQQGSSPLHF. The full variable domain, with the rest looked up from reference TRBV30 and TRBJ1-6, is SQTIHQWPATLVQPVGSPLSLECTVEGTSNPNLYWYRQAAGRGLQLLFYSVGIGQISSEVPQNLSASRPQDRQFILSSKKLLLSDSGFYLCAWSQQGSSPLHFGNGTRLTVT.

The J gene is TRBJ1-2, the V gene TRBV30; a weak D match, TRBD1 (6 bases). V shed 8 bases and J shed 2 bases, with 18 bases lying between them. Per germline, CDR1 GTSNPN and CDR2 SVGIG (reference sequence). The CDR3 has 14 amino acids. The DNA for the CDR3 is TGTGCCGCCGTACCTGGGGGCTTGAACTATGGCTACACCTTC. This encodes CAAVPGGLNYGYTF.

The chain links TRBV2 to TRBJ2-5; no definite D call. Trimming pared 10 bases from V and 4 bases from J, leaving 16 bases between. CDR3 length equals 13 residues. The germline V gene encodes CDR1 SNHLY and CDR2 FYNNEI. The CDR3 coding sequence is TGTGCCACTCCGGGCCAAAGAGGAGAGACCCAGTACTTC. Protein: CATPGQRGETQYF.